This T cell receptor beta chain is drawn from a study of glioma-infiltrating T cells. This clonotype showed up many times. TCR alpha and beta CDR3 regions were amplified from RNA using iRepertoire nested multiplex PCR. One entry per CDR3 protein, called by TCRdb with MiXCR from the multiplex PCR reads. The table has a few hundred thousand distinct CDR3 sequences, 41% seen once. This clonotype was obtained from a human donor with low-grade glioma or glioblastoma, undergoing nonglioma brain surgery, or in good health (not recorded which). Sequencing used glioma tissue, nonneoplastic brain tissue, or PBMCs (not recorded which).

Here the CDR3 reads CASSYGGPPANEQFF. For the CDR3, the DNA is TGTGCCAGCAGTTACGGGGGACCGCCAGCGAATGAGCAGTTCTTC. V is TRBV6-2 or TRBV6-3 and J is TRBJ2-1; D possibly uses TRBD1 or TRBD2 (5 bases each). The length of the CDR3 is 15 residues. Germline V CDR1 and CDR2: MNHEY, SVGEGT. V was shortened by 2 bases and J by 7 bases, with 15 bases between the two germline ends.